This T cell receptor beta chain derives from a study of cytomegalovirus exposure and HLA in healthy donors. Only in-frame clones appear in the TCRdb table, and some are missing; sequencing was by immunoSEQ multiplex PCR. This sample yields some 240,000 clones, of which approximately 83% are seen a single time; around 1.2% belongs to the top ten. The sequencing input was PBMCs. This clonotype was obtained from a woman aged 30 to 39 in good health and CMV-seropositive.

The CDR3 here is CASSHRAKDTEAFF. DNA for the CDR3: TGTGCCAGCAGCCACAGGGCGAAGGACACTGAAGCTTTCTTT. The chain couples TRBV7-9 to TRBJ1-1, with D maybe TRBD1 (6 bases). Trimming stripped 5 bases from V and 3 bases from J, with 13 bases between. The length of the CDR3 is 14 residues. Germline V gene data show CDR1 as SEHNR and CDR2 as FQNEAQ (reference sequence).